Below, 23 T cell receptor beta chains from the same sample are listed, as sequenced in a study of cytotoxic CD8 clonotypes in ibrutinib-treated CLL (dated by TCRdb to about 2021). Read against the paper, the sample's time point label means: progressive disease on ibrutinib. Library preparation employed the immunoSEQ multiplex PCR assay. Held by TCRdb, this immuneACCESS table contains in-frame sequences only and omits some clones. Under half of the omission traces to an unresolved V gene where checked; the cause of the rest is unknown. The sample records 150,000 to 200,000 clones, approximately 90% of which are singletons. In total, the top ten clones hold around 3% of the sample. The input for sequencing was PBMCs, taken at disease progression, from a patient treated with ibrutinib. These receptors all come from a human donor with chronic lymphocytic leukemia.

This chain links TRBV7-3 with TRBJ2-7; D is undetermined. Trimming pared 5 bases from V and 3 bases from J, leaving 11 bases between. This CDR3 contains 13 residues. Germline CDR1 reads SGHTA; CDR2 reads FQGTGA. Here the CDR3 reads CASSQDLHYEQYF. The CDR3 DNA reads TGTGCCAGCAGCCAAGACCTACACTACGAGCAGTACTTC.

The chain uses TRBV6-1 and TRBJ1-5, with 8 bases lining up with TRBD1. V lost 5 bases, J lost 3 bases, and 6 bases stayed unmatched. CDR1 and CDR2 (germline): MNHNS, SASEGT. This CDR3 is 15 amino acids long. In DNA, the CDR3 is TGTGCCAGCAGTCCAGGGGGCTGGGACAATCAGCCCCAGCATTTT. As protein: CASSPGGWDNQPQHF.

The rearrangement links TRBV5-1 to TRBJ1-4; no clear D. The CDR3 has 17 amino acids. V shed 0 bases and J shed 0 bases, with 12 bases lying between them. Looked up from germline, CDR1 is SGHRS and CDR2 is YFSETQ. CDR3 region: CASSLGLRGTTNEKLFF. The CDR3 DNA is TGCGCCAGCAGCTTGGGTCTCCGTGGGACAACTAATGAAAAACTGTTTTTT.

The chain uses TRBV27 and TRBJ2-5, with D possibly being TRBD1 or TRBD2 (5 bases each). The germline V gene encodes CDR1 MNHEY and CDR2 SMNVEV (reference sequence). The V gene lost 5 bases and the J gene lost 4 bases, with 14 bases spanning the gap. There are 14 residues in the CDR3. As DNA, the CDR3 is TGTGCCAGCAGTGGGACGGGCGGCAGAGAGACCCAGTACTTC. Translating gives CASSGTGGRETQYF.

The rearrangement links TRBV5-1 to TRBJ2-3; 9 bases fit TRBD2. From germline, CDR1 is SGHRS and CDR2 YFSETQ. J was trimmed by 4 bases and V by 9 bases; bases with no gene match: 9. This CDR3 is built from 14 residues. The CDR3 DNA reads TGCGCCACTGGCGCGGGACTAGCTGCAGATACGCAGTATTTT. It specifies CATGAGLAADTQYF.

The chain couples TRBV5-4 to TRBJ2-3; D perhaps matches TRBD2 (6 bases). The V end lost 6 bases, the J end lost 2 bases, and 10 bases lay between the germline ends. Germline V CDR1 and CDR2: SGHNT, YYREEE (reference sequence). The CDR3 is 13 residues long. CDR3 amino acids: CASTTSFTDTQYF. In DNA, the CDR3 is TGTGCCAGCACCACTAGCTTCACAGATACGCAGTATTTT.

The chain carries TRBV29-1 and TRBJ2-1, with 8 positions matching TRBD1. Losses at the gene ends were 3 bases for V and 0 bases for J; bases not matched to a gene: 10. Per the germline V gene, CDR1 is SQVTM and CDR2 is ANQGSEA. This CDR3 contains 17 residues. The CDR3 nucleotides are TGCAGCGTTGATACCAGTCAGGGGGCGCTCTCCTACAATGAGCAGTTCTTC. This translates into CSVDTSQGALSYNEQFF.

This clone was detected only once. The chain uses TRBV11-1 and TRBJ1-1, with D unresolved. Germline CDR1 is SGHAT and CDR2 is FQDESV (reference sequence). Trimming cost V 3 bases and J 2 bases, with 10 bases left between them. The CDR3 sequence is 14 residues long. The CDR3 DNA sequence: TGTGCCAGCAGCTTTACCGTACGCAACACTGAAGCTTTCTTT. Translating it yields CASSFTVRNTEAFF.

The chain carries TRBV4-1 and TRBJ1-1; 7 bases align to TRBD1. Unmatched junction bases numbered 5, after V lost 0 bases and J lost 4 bases. CDR1 MGHRA and CDR2 YSYEKL come from the germline V gene. The CDR3 is made up of 15 amino acids. The CDR3 region is CASSQDWAGGTEAFF. CDR3 in DNA: TGCGCCAGCAGCCAAGATTGGGCAGGGGGCACTGAAGCTTTCTTT.

This chain links TRBV5-1 with TRBJ1-4; no reliable D call. The V end was cut by 4 bases, the J end by 0 bases, with 7 bases between. Looked up from germline, CDR1 is SGHRS and CDR2 is YFSETQ. This CDR3 contains 14 residues. This CDR3 reads CASSRTTTNEKLFF. The CDR3 DNA is TGCGCCAGCAGCCGGACGACAACTAATGAAAAACTGTTTTTT.

The chain combines TRBV2 with TRBJ2-5; D possibly corresponds to TRBD1 (6 bases). The CDR3 consists of 12 residues. Germline loops: CDR1 SNHLY, CDR2 FYNNEI. Trimming shortened V by 6 bases and J by 5 bases, and 10 bases separated the two germline ends. The CDR3 DNA reads TGTGCCAGCAGCCCCCAGGGGGAGACCCAGTACTTC. Translated: CASSPQGETQYF.

The chain carries TRBV5-1 and TRBJ2-7; 10 bases are shared with TRBD2. The V gene's germline CDR1 is SGHRS and CDR2 YFSETQ. This CDR3 comprises 17 residues. The V segment lost 3 bases and the J segment 2 bases; nucleotides outside the gene matches: 11. The DNA of the CDR3 is TGCGCCAGCAGCTGGGAGACTCTAGCGGGAGTCGCCTACGAGCAGTACTTC. Translation gives CASSWETLAGVAYEQYF.

The rearrangement links TRBV7-2 to TRBJ2-7; TRBD2 matches 7 bases. Germline V gene lookup returns CDR1 SGHTA and CDR2 FQGNSA. The CDR3 extends over 14 amino acids. The trim removed 5 bases at V and 2 bases at J, leaving 6 bases unmatched. This chain's CDR3 is CASSLGSGTYEQYF. Written as DNA, the CDR3 is TGTGCCAGCAGCCTGGGGAGCGGGACCTACGAGCAGTACTTC.

The CDR3 here is CATATQGRDYEQYF. In DNA, the CDR3 is TGTGCCACCGCTACTCAGGGACGGGACTACGAGCAGTACTTC. The chain uses TRBV10-3 and TRBJ2-7; D is tentatively TRBD1 or TRBD2 (5 bases each). The CDR3 runs to 14 residues. The germline CDR1 and CDR2 sequences are ENHRY and SYGVKD. Trimming removed 10 bases from V and 3 bases from J, with 19 bases in between.

This rearrangement joins TRBV5-8 to TRBJ2-7, with D tentatively TRBD1 or TRBD2 (5 bases each). The CDR3 spans 13 residues. Germline V gene lookup returns CDR1 SGHTS and CDR2 YDEGEE. V lost 3 bases to trimming and J lost 0 bases, with 7 bases between them. Written as DNA, the CDR3 is TGTGCCAGCAGCTCAGGGAGCTCCTACGAGCAGTACTTC. Protein product: CASSSGSSYEQYF.

The chain couples TRBV7-9 to TRBJ2-2; 7 bases agree with TRBD1. V trimming: 5 bases; J trimming: 6 bases; junction bases outside the gene matches: 12. The CDR3 has 16 amino acids. CDR1 and CDR2 (germline): SEHNR, FQNEAQ (reference sequence). CDR3 loop: CASSAHRGMEAGELFF. DNA of the CDR3: TGTGCCAGCAGCGCCCACAGGGGTATGGAGGCCGGGGAGCTGTTTTTT.

The chain carries TRBV18 and TRBJ2-7; D might be TRBD1 (5 bases). Trimming cost V 6 bases and J 4 bases, with 25 bases left between them. Germline values: CDR1 KGHSH, CDR2 LQKENI. The CDR3 spans 17 residues. CDR3 in DNA: TGTGCCAGCTCGCCCCGATTGCCGGACATCCTTTATTACGAGCAGTACTTC. Translating it yields CASSPRLPDILYYEQYF.

V gene TRBV7-8 combines with J gene TRBJ2-7; a possible D gene is TRBD1 (6 bases). Trimming took 6 bases from V and 3 from J, leaving 18 bases between them. This CDR3 contains 15 residues. Germline CDR1 is SGHVS and CDR2 is FQNEAQ. DNA of the CDR3: TGTGCCAGCAGAAGGGGGAGATCGAATGACTACGAGCAGTACTTC. Protein sequence: CASRRGRSNDYEQYF.

The chain links TRBV5-1 to TRBJ2-7; perhaps TRBD2 as D (6 bases). CDR3 size: 18 residues. Germline V gives CDR1 SGHRS, CDR2 YFSETQ. The V end lost 4 bases, the J end lost 0 bases, and 23 bases lay between the germline ends. The CDR3 DNA sequence: TGCGCCAGCAGCCGGGGGACCGCGTCGGGCGGTTCCTCCTACGAGCAGTACTTC. This gives the protein CASSRGTASGGSSYEQYF.

This chain joins TRBV5-1 and TRBJ1-4; no reliable D call. CDR3 length equals 16 residues. The ends were cut back, 1 base at V and 8 bases at J, with 18 bases in the middle. The germline CDR1 and CDR2 sequences are SGHRS and YFSETQ. CDR3 sequence (DNA): TGCGCCAGCAGCTTGATGGCCGATTCCTTAGGGGAAAAACTGTTTTTT. Translating gives CASSLMADSLGEKLFF.

The chain has TRBV7-9 and TRBJ2-3; TRBD1 aligns across 8 bases. Trimming removed 4 bases from V and 4 bases from J; junction bases left unmatched: 4. Per the germline V gene, CDR1 is SEHNR and CDR2 is FQNEAQ (reference sequence). The length of the CDR3 is 14 residues. The CDR3 DNA reads as TGTGCCAGCAGCTCGGGACAGGTCGCAGATACGCAGTATTTT. It yields the protein CASSSGQVADTQYF.

This chain connects TRBV7-6 to TRBJ2-2, with D unresolved. Germline V CDR1 and CDR2: SGHVS, FNYEAQ. The CDR3 has 14 residues. The V and J ends lost 2 bases and 2 bases respectively, with 6 bases between them. CDR3 nucleotide sequence: TGTGCCAGCAGCTTAAGCACCAACACCGGGGAGCTGTTTTTT. Its translation is CASSLSTNTGELFF.

This clone was seen a single time. The V call is TRBV2, the J call TRBJ2-1, with TRBD1 identical over 7 bases. CDR3 length: 15 residues. The germline V gene has CDR1 SNHLY and CDR2 FYNNEI. J gave up 0 bases and V 5 bases, and 4 bases lay outside the gene matches. CDR3 nucleotides: TGTGCCAGCAGTCCGGACAGGAGCTCCTACAATGAGCAGTTCTTC. Translating it yields CASSPDRSSYNEQFF. The full variable domain, with the rest looked up from reference TRBV2 and TRBJ2-1, is EPEVTQTPSHQVTQMGQEVILRCVPISNHLYFYWYRQILGQKVEFLVSFYNNEISEKSEIFDDQFSVERPDGSNFTLKIRSTKLEDSAMYFCASSPDRSSYNEQFFGPGTRLTVL.